A single sample gave rise to the 29 T cell receptor beta chains below, sequenced in a study of blood T cell repertoires in COVID-19. Only in-frame clones appear in the TCRdb table, and some are missing; sequencing was by immunoSEQ multiplex PCR. The data hold about 300,000 clones, with 90% observed a single time. The sample taken for sequencing was PBMCs or T cells enriched from blood (not recorded which). The source of these receptors is a woman between 18 and 30 years old with acute COVID-19.

The V and J genes are TRBV27 and TRBJ2-3; D is uncertain. CDR1 MNHEY and CDR2 SMNVEV come from the germline V gene (reference sequence). The CDR3 consists of 15 residues. The ends were cut back, 3 bases at V and 4 bases at J, with 14 bases in the middle. CDR3 nucleotide sequence: TGTGCCAGCAGTTTGAGACTCCACGGCGCAGATACGCAGTATTTT. It translates to CASSLRLHGADTQYF.

This clone occurred once. The chain uses TRBV14 and TRBJ2-7, with 8 bases aligning to TRBD1. After removal of 0 bases from V and 7 bases from J, the junction contained 11 bases not matched to a gene. This CDR3 is 16 amino acids long. The V gene's germline CDR1 is SGHDN and CDR2 FVKESK. The CDR3 loop is CASSQDRRTGTREQYF. The CDR3 coding sequence is TGTGCCAGCAGCCAAGATAGAAGGACAGGGACTCGGGAGCAGTACTTC.

The CDR3 sequence: CAIKRSGNVIDEQFF. Here the CDR3 DNA reads TGTGCCATCAAGAGGAGCGGGAACGTTATCGATGAGCAGTTCTTC. The chain employs TRBV10-3 and TRBJ2-1, with 7 nucleotides matching TRBD2. This CDR3 is built from 15 residues. The V and J ends lost 7 bases and 8 bases, in that order; junction bases with no gene match: 14. The germline CDR1 and CDR2 sequences are ENHRY and SYGVKD.

The J gene is TRBJ2-7, the V gene TRBV2, with D tentatively TRBD2 (5 bases). Germline-derived CDR1 and CDR2 are SNHLY and FYNNEI. With 10 bases removed from V and 0 bases from J, the gap between germline ends came to 13 bases. The length of the CDR3 is 13 residues. The CDR3 loop is CATYPGFSYEQYF. In DNA form, the CDR3 reads TGTGCCACCTACCCGGGGTTCTCCTACGAGCAGTACTTC.

The gene calls are TRBV27 and TRBJ2-6; 7 nucleotides align to TRBD2. Germline V gene sequence: CDR1 MNHEY, CDR2 SMNVEV (reference sequence). V dropped 5 bases and J dropped 0; count of bases not matched to a gene: 10. There are 18 residues in the CDR3. Here the CDR3 DNA reads TGTGCCAGCAGTGTGACAAGCGGGATCCCCTCTGGGGCCAACGTCCTGACTTTC. Translated, it gives CASSVTSGIPSGANVLTF.

This chain uses TRBV28 with TRBJ2-3; perhaps TRBD2 as D (6 bases). This CDR3 is 17 amino acids long. Germline values: CDR1 MDHEN, CDR2 SYDVKM. V dropped 1 base and J dropped 7 bases, with 21 bases sitting between them. CDR3 sequence: CASSLFLAADVGHTQYF. CDR3 nucleotide sequence: TGTGCCAGCAGTTTATTCTTAGCGGCAGACGTCGGGCATACGCAGTATTTT.

The V and J genes are TRBV11-2 and TRBJ1-1; D may be TRBD1 (5 bases). The V end was cut by 5 bases, the J end by 7 bases, with 26 bases between. Germline V lookup: CDR1 SGHAT, CDR2 FQNNGV. The CDR3 has 17 residues. The DNA of the CDR3 is TGTGCCAGCAGCATGGGGGGGATTAGTGCAGGGAAGATTGAAGCTTTCTTT. This sequence encodes CASSMGGISAGKIEAFF.

The chain employs TRBV9 and TRBJ1-1; TRBD1 is a possible D gene (5 bases). Between the trimmed V and J ends, which lost 4 bases and 1 base, there was a span of 14 bases. This CDR3 contains 15 residues. CDR1 is SGDLS, CDR2 YYNGEE, per germline. The CDR3 sequence is CASSQRGRENTEAFF. In DNA form, the CDR3 reads TGTGCCAGCAGCCAAAGGGGCAGGGAGAACACTGAAGCTTTCTTT.

This clone appeared a single time. The V and J genes are TRBV4-2 and TRBJ1-2; D is possibly TRBD1 (5 bases). Germline-derived CDR1 and CDR2 are LGHNA and YNFKEQ. The germline V and J ends were trimmed by 2 bases and 6 bases, with 16 bases remaining between them. The CDR3 has 15 residues. This CDR3 reads CASSQPQQAWDGYTF. DNA for the CDR3: TGTGCCAGCAGCCAACCCCAACAGGCCTGGGATGGCTACACCTTC.

The chain combines TRBV10-3 with TRBJ1-2; D call uncertain. With 5 bases removed from V and 5 bases from J, the gap between germline ends came to 15 bases. The CDR3 totals 14 residues. Germline CDR1 ENHRY, CDR2 SYGVKD. The CDR3 coding sequence is TGTGCCATCAGTCTCGGGGAGATCCCGTATGGCTACACCTTC. As protein: CAISLGEIPYGYTF.

The CDR3 DNA reads TGTGCCAGCAGGCCCCATCTCCGGGTGCGCAATCAGCCCCAGCATTTT. The encoded protein is CASRPHLRVRNQPQHF. The chain has TRBV28 and TRBJ1-5; D is uncertain. V lost 6 bases to trimming and J lost 2 bases, with 17 bases between them. The germline gives CDR1 MDHEN, CDR2 SYDVKM. CDR3 size: 16 residues.

This chain connects TRBV30 to TRBJ2-5; 8 nucleotides match TRBD1. Germline values: CDR1 GTSNPN, CDR2 SVGIG (reference sequence). After removal of 2 bases from V and 4 bases from J, the junction contained 9 bases not matched to a gene. This CDR3 region has 15 residues. CDR3 in amino acids: CAWSTGTGGGETQYF. The CDR3, as DNA: TGTGCCTGGAGTACGGGGACAGGTGGGGGAGAGACCCAGTACTTC.

This chain links TRBV7-9 with TRBJ1-2; perhaps TRBD1 as D (5 bases). The CDR3 loop spans 12 amino acids. V was pared by 5 bases and J by 5 bases, with 9 bases between. From germline, CDR1 is SEHNR and CDR2 FQNEAQ (reference sequence). The CDR3 spells CASSEDSYGYTF. The CDR3 region has the DNA TGTGCCAGCAGCGAAGACAGTTATGGCTACACCTTC. The full variable domain, rest sourced from reference TRBV7-9 and TRBJ1-2, is DTGVSQNPRHKITKRGQNVTFRCDPISEHNRLYWYRQTLGQGPEFLTYFQNEAQLEKSRLLSDRFSAERPKGSFSTLEIQRTEQGDSAMYLCASSEDSYGYTFGSGTRLTVV.

The DNA of the CDR3 is TGTGCTAGTGGTTCCCTTGCCGGGACTTGGGCGGATACGCAGTATTTT. Translating gives CASGSLAGTWADTQYF. The gene calls are TRBV12-5 and TRBJ2-3; a weak D match, TRBD2 (6 bases). V was pared by 4 bases and J by 6 bases, with 20 bases between. This CDR3 has 16 residues. Germline CDR1 is LGHNT and CDR2 is FRNRAP.

The rearrangement joins TRBV5-1 to TRBJ1-5; D possibly corresponds to TRBD1 (6 bases). The CDR3 is made up of 14 amino acids. Trimming left V 0 bases short and J 8 bases short, with 12 bases between. Germline-derived CDR1 and CDR2 are SGHRS and YFSETQ. The CDR3 DNA sequence: TGCGCCAGCAGCTTGGGCAGGGGAAATGAGCCCCAGCATTTT. This codes for CASSLGRGNEPQHF.

The J gene is TRBJ1-5, the V gene TRBV19; 8 bases are a match to TRBD1. J was trimmed by 1 base and V by 8 bases; bases with no gene match: 10. The CDR3 is 16 amino acids. CDR1 and CDR2 from the germline V gene are LNHDA and SQIVND (reference sequence). The CDR3 nucleotides are TGTGCCAGTGGACAGGGAGGACGCCTGAGCAATCAGCCCCAGCATTTT. Protein: CASGQGGRLSNQPQHF. Full variable domain (missing parts from reference TRBV19 and TRBJ1-5): DGGITQSPKYLFRKEGQNVTLSCEQNLNHDAMYWYRQDPGQGLRLIYYSQIVNDFQKGDIAEGYSVSREKKESFPLTVTSAQKNPTAFYLCASGQGGRLSNQPQHFGDGTRLSIL.

This sequence joins TRBV9 and TRBJ2-2; TRBD1 might be the D (6 bases). The CDR3 spans 13 residues. Between the trimmed V and J ends, which lost 2 bases and 5 bases, there was a span of 7 bases. The germline V gene has CDR1 SGDLS and CDR2 YYNGEE. For the CDR3, the DNA is TGTGCCAGCAGCGTTACAGGGACCGGGGAGCTGTTTTTT. It translates to CASSVTGTGELFF.

The chain joins TRBV6-6 to TRBJ2-7, with D perhaps TRBD2 (5 bases). CDR3 length equals 15 residues. Germline CDR1 is MNHNY and CDR2 is SVGAGI (reference sequence). The ends were cut back, 6 bases at V and 0 bases at J, with 15 bases in the middle. This CDR3 reads CASSRAGDYSYEQYF. DNA for the CDR3: TGTGCCAGCAGCCGTGCGGGTGACTACTCCTACGAGCAGTACTTC.

The rearrangement joins TRBV28 to TRBJ1-4; TRBD1 might be the D (5 bases). The CDR3 contains 14 residues. The germline V gene has CDR1 MDHEN and CDR2 SYDVKM. With 6 bases removed from V and 8 bases from J, the gap between germline ends came to 16 bases. The CDR3 sequence: CASSLGQGWEKLFF. The DNA of the CDR3 is TGTGCCAGCAGCCTCGGACAAGGATGGGAAAAACTGTTTTTT.

This sequence joins TRBV6-6 and TRBJ1-2; D is perhaps TRBD1 (5 bases). Trimming stripped 7 bases from V and 0 bases from J, with 12 bases between. CDR3 length equals 14 residues. Germline loops: CDR1 MNHNY, CDR2 SVGAGI (reference sequence). The CDR3 DNA follows: TGTGCCAGCACCCCGGGGGGACCTAACTATGGCTACACCTTC. This encodes CASTPGGPNYGYTF.

The chain uses TRBV19 and TRBJ2-1, with a weak D call TRBD1 (6 bases). The germline gives CDR1 LNHDA, CDR2 SQIVND (reference sequence). V was shortened by 8 bases and J by 0 bases, with 11 bases between the two germline ends. The CDR3 length is 14 residues. The CDR3 bases are TGTGCCAGTCAGGGGAGCAGCTCCTACAATGAGCAGTTCTTC. Amino acid sequence: CASQGSSSYNEQFF.

This clone was observed once. V and J are TRBV19 and TRBJ1-1; 9 bases align to TRBD1. The CDR3 consists of 12 residues. J gave up 11 bases and V 7 bases, and 8 bases lay outside the gene matches. Germline values: CDR1 LNHDA, CDR2 SQIVND (reference sequence). Written as DNA, the CDR3 is TGTGCCAGTACCTACACAGGGGGCAGGGCTTTCTTT. This gives the protein CASTYTGGRAFF.

The V call is TRBV27, the J call TRBJ1-2, with a possible D match to TRBD1 (5 bases). Between the trimmed V and J ends, which lost 6 bases and 5 bases, there was a span of 13 bases. The germline gives CDR1 MNHEY, CDR2 SMNVEV (reference sequence). The CDR3 is 13 residues long. The CDR3 DNA reads TGTGCCAGCAGCCCACTAAGACAGTATGGCTACACCTTC. It is translated as CASSPLRQYGYTF.

The chain is built from TRBV5-1 and TRBJ2-6; no clear D. Trimming removed 0 bases from V and 0 bases from J, with 10 bases in between. Per the germline V gene, CDR1 is SGHRS and CDR2 is YFSETQ. This CDR3 has 17 amino acids. The CDR3 protein is CASSLASQASGANVLTF. The CDR3 nucleotides are TGCGCCAGCAGCTTGGCGTCTCAGGCCTCTGGGGCCAACGTCCTGACTTTC.

Only one count was recorded for this clone. The chain couples TRBV29-1 to TRBJ2-5; a weak D match, TRBD2 (7 bases). The CDR3 contains 15 residues. Trimming stripped 3 bases from V and 5 bases from J, with 19 bases between. The V gene's germline CDR1 is SQVTM and CDR2 ANQGSEA. The CDR3 loop is CSVEKGGGAEETQYF. The CDR3 bases are TGCAGCGTTGAGAAAGGAGGGGGGGCTGAGGAGACCCAGTACTTC.

The CDR3 DNA is TGTGCCAGCAGCTTCCGGGAGGGGGGCATTCAGTACTTC. Translated: CASSFREGGIQYF. The rearrangement links TRBV11-2 to TRBJ2-4, with 8 bases matching TRBD2. The junction had 4 bases not matched to a gene; V was cut back by 3 bases and J by 9 bases. The CDR3 consists of 13 residues. In germline, CDR1 is SGHAT, CDR2 FQNNGV. Variable domain in full (rest from reference TRBV11-2 and TRBJ2-4): EAGVAQSPRYKIIEKRQSVAFWCNPISGHATLYWYQQILGQGPKLLIQFQNNGVVDDSQLPKDRFSAERLKGVDSTLKIQPAKLEDSAVYLCASSFREGGIQYFGAGTRLSVL.

This chain joins TRBV30 and TRBJ1-1, with 7 bases that match TRBD1. Germline V gene lookup returns CDR1 GTSNPN and CDR2 SVGIG (reference sequence). The V and J ends lost 2 bases and 0 bases, in that order; junction bases with no gene match: 12. This CDR3 has 17 residues. The chain's CDR3 is CAWSPTGQGEMNTEAFF. CDR3 coding DNA: TGTGCCTGGAGTCCTACGGGGCAGGGGGAGATGAACACTGAAGCTTTCTTT.

The chain recombines TRBV19 with TRBJ1-1; 11 bases map to TRBD1. The junction had 5 bases not matched to a gene; V was cut back by 6 bases and J by 5 bases. CDR3 size: 14 residues. Germline CDR1 reads LNHDA; CDR2 reads SQIVND (reference sequence). The CDR3, as DNA: TGTGCCAGTAGCACCGGGACAGGGGGGACTGAAGCTTTCTTT. Its translation: CASSTGTGGTEAFF.

This chain connects TRBV10-3 to TRBJ2-7, with D possibly matching TRBD2 (5 bases). This CDR3 region has 13 residues. V gave up 7 bases and J gave up 5 bases, with 15 bases separating them. CDR1 is ENHRY, CDR2 SYGVKD, per germline. As DNA, the CDR3 is TGTGCCATCACTACTAGTATCGGGGACGAGCAGTACTTC. It yields the protein CAITTSIGDEQYF.